This T cell receptor (beta chain) was sequenced in a study of technical replicates of blood from a handful of donors (TCRdb year 2017). The receptor library was made with the immunoSEQ multiplex PCR assay. Entries here come from immuneACCESS through TCRdb and include only in-frame sequences with V and J called. Some clones fail to appear in such tables; in the studies checked, an unresolved V gene covers under half of the shortfall, and the cause of the remainder is unknown. The sample table lists tens of thousands of clones, 95% to 98% of them with a count of one. The ten largest clones represent 0.15% of the sample. In regard to this clone: Its antigen specificity is not known. There are no base qualities to consult, and no much larger clone falls within one base.

The sequenced sample was T cells isolated from PBMCs. The TCR originated in a human donor in good health.

The DNA is TGCGCCAGCAGCCCCGTTCTCTCTGGGGCCAACGTCCTGACTTTC. This yields the protein CASSPVLSGANVLTF. The V gene is TRBV4-1 and the J gene is TRBJ2-6, with the D gene call left open. The V end loses 4 bases and the J end loses 0 bases, and a stretch of 7 bases separates them. CDR1 and CDR2, per the germline V gene, are MGHRA and YSYEKL. Inclusive of the bounding cysteine and phenylalanine, the CDR3 is 15 residues long. CDR3 DNA only is kept here, 45 bases in frame from base 1.